These 27 T cell receptor beta chains share one sample of origin, sequenced in a study of T cells in Graves' hyperthyroidism and ophthalmopathy. Amplification targeted TCR beta CDR3 regions from RNA transcripts. The HTBI primer set served for first-round RT-PCR of the TCR CDR3. One entry per CDR3 protein results from TCRdb running MiXCR on the multiplex PCR reads. Of roughly 740,000 distinct CDR3 sequences in the sample, 16% are singletons; the top ten hold over 7.5%. The sequencing input was blood. These receptors were obtained from a man aged 18-30 years with Graves' hyperthyroidism.

A note on this clonotype: A much larger clone lies a single base off, so this may be a read error. This rearrangement joins TRBV6-5 to TRBJ1-1; D not resolved. The germline CDR1 and CDR2 sequences are MNHEY and SVGAGI. Between the trimmed V and J ends, which lost 2 bases and 1 base, there was a span of 5 bases. CDR3 size: 13 residues. CDR3 residues: CASSYNGNTEAFF. CDR3 coding DNA: TGTGCCAGCAGTTACAATGGGAACACTGAAGCTTTCTTT.

This chain connects TRBV27 to TRBJ2-7; TRBD2 matches at 7 bases. Germline trimming cut 1 base from V and 2 bases from J; bases unmatched to any gene: 5. The CDR3 contains 15 residues. Germline V lookup: CDR1 MNHEY, CDR2 SMNVEV (reference sequence). The CDR3 DNA sequence: TGTGCCAGCAGTTTATATGGGGGGGGGGCCTACGAGCAGTACTTC. Amino acids: CASSLYGGGAYEQYF.

This clonotype was seen only a few times. The chain is built from TRBV12-5 and TRBJ1-1; D call uncertain. The germline gives CDR1 LGHNT, CDR2 FRNRAP. The CDR3 runs to 12 residues. V dropped 3 bases and J dropped 6 bases, with 8 bases sitting between them. The chain's CDR3 is CASGFSSAEAFF. The CDR3 region has the DNA TGTGCTAGTGGTTTCTCGAGCGCTGAAGCTTTCTTT.

This clonotype was seen many times. This chain connects TRBV28 to TRBJ2-7; weak D call: TRBD1 (6 bases). Germline V gene sequence: CDR1 MDHEN, CDR2 SYDVKM. This CDR3 has 14 amino acids. V was shortened by 7 bases and J by 0 bases, with 13 bases between the two germline ends. CDR3: CASIRGDTSYEQYF. CDR3 DNA sequence: TGTGCCAGCATTCGTGGGGACACCTCCTACGAGCAGTACTTC.

This clonotype was counted ten times or more. V gene TRBV7-3 combines with J gene TRBJ2-1; possibly TRBD1 for D (5 bases). The CDR3 consists of 14 residues. Looked up from germline, CDR1 is SGHTA and CDR2 is FQGTGA. V was cut by 2 bases and J by 2 bases, with 7 bases left in between. The CDR3 nucleotides are TGTGCCAGCAGCTTACAGGGTCCCTACAATGAGCAGTTCTTC. It specifies CASSLQGPYNEQFF.

This clonotype was found many times. The V call is TRBV7-9, the J call TRBJ2-3; 9 nucleotides line up with TRBD2. J lost 4 bases, V lost 7 bases, and 3 bases had no gene match. Germline V gene data show CDR1 as SEHNR and CDR2 as FQNEAQ (reference sequence). This CDR3 has 13 residues. This chain's CDR3 is CASNLAGPDTQYF. DNA for the CDR3: TGTGCCAGCAACCTAGCGGGACCAGATACGCAGTATTTT. Full variable domain (missing parts from reference TRBV7-9 and TRBJ2-3): DTGVSQNPRHKITKRGQNVTFRCDPISEHNRLYWYRQTLGQGPEFLTYFQNEAQLEKSRLLSDRFSAERPKGSFSTLEIQRTEQGDSAMYLCASNLAGPDTQYFGPGTRLTVL.

The J gene is TRBJ1-2, the V gene TRBV10-3; 9 positions agree with TRBD1. This CDR3 spans 14 amino acids. Per the germline V gene, CDR1 is ENHRY and CDR2 is SYGVKD. The V and J ends lost 6 bases and 2 bases, in that order; junction bases with no gene match: 4. CDR3 region: CAIRGQGPNYGYTF. The CDR3, as DNA: TGTGCCATCAGGGGACAGGGACCCAACTATGGCTACACCTTC.

This clonotype was counted only a few times. The J gene is TRBJ2-7, the V gene TRBV20-1; D unresolved. CDR3 size: 15 residues. Germline V lookup: CDR1 DFQATT, CDR2 SNEGSKA (reference sequence). Trimming removed 3 bases at V and 0 bases at J, with 15 bases between. The CDR3 is CSASLRRSYSYEQYF. DNA for the CDR3: TGCAGTGCTAGCCTCCGGAGATCCTACTCCTACGAGCAGTACTTC.

The sample holds a few counts of this clonotype. At one end the junction does not follow the germline gene, possibly because of a read error. The rearrangement links TRBV30 to TRBJ2-5; unclear D gene. From germline, CDR1 is GTSNPN and CDR2 SVGIG (reference sequence). The CDR3 has 12 residues. The CDR3 DNA reads as TGTGCCCGGAGTTGGTCAGATGAGACCCAGTACTTC. The encoded protein is CARSWSDETQYF.

A few counts support this clonotype. This chain joins TRBV27 and TRBJ2-7; the D is unclear. Germline V gives CDR1 MNHEY, CDR2 SMNVEV (reference sequence). With 5 bases removed from V and 2 bases from J, the gap between germline ends came to 16 bases. The CDR3 totals 15 residues. DNA of the CDR3: TGTGCCAGCAGTCTGAGACCTGGAGCCACCTACGAGCAGTACTTC. Translation: CASSLRPGATYEQYF.

Ten or more counts support this clonotype. The rearrangement uses TRBV11-2 and TRBJ2-7, with 9 bases that match TRBD2. With V trimmed by 5 bases and J by 7 bases, 21 bases remained unmatched. From germline, CDR1 is SGHAT and CDR2 FQNNGV. The CDR3 has 18 amino acids. The CDR3 region has the DNA TGTGCCAGCAGCCGACTCGGCTGGGTAGCGGGAGTTAGAAGGGAGCAGTACTTC. Translation: CASSRLGWVAGVRREQYF.

This clonotype was recorded many times. The rearrangement joins TRBV10-3 to TRBJ1-1, with TRBD1 as a possible D gene (5 bases). The V gene's germline CDR1 is ENHRY and CDR2 SYGVKD. V lost 10 bases and J 0 bases, leaving 12 bases between the germline ends. The CDR3 is 13 amino acids. The CDR3 spells CATGAGLNTEAFF. The CDR3 DNA reads as TGTGCCACCGGGGCGGGTCTGAACACTGAAGCTTTCTTT.

V and J are TRBV20-1 and TRBJ1-1; weak D call: TRBD1 (5 bases). Germline-derived CDR1 and CDR2 are DFQATT and SNEGSKA (reference sequence). This CDR3 is 15 amino acids long. The V end was cut by 0 bases, the J end by 4 bases, with 15 bases between. The CDR3 region is CSARDGPGKGTEAFF. In nucleotides, the CDR3 is TGCAGTGCTAGAGATGGTCCAGGGAAGGGCACTGAAGCTTTCTTT.

A word on this clonotype: Being one base from a much bigger clone, this may be a read error. The CDR3 is CASTKGLVQAETQYF. Here the CDR3 DNA reads TGTGCCAGCACCAAGGGACTAGTTCAGGCAGAGACCCAGTACTTC. V usage is TRBV2 and J usage is TRBJ2-5; 8 bases map to TRBD2. CDR1 and CDR2 (germline): SNHLY, FYNNEI. The CDR3 has 15 residues. The junction had 11 bases not matched to a gene; V was cut back by 7 bases and J by 4 bases. Combining the CDR3 with reference TRBV2 and TRBJ2-5 gives the whole variable domain EPEVTQTPSHQVTQMGQEVILRCVPISNHLYFYWYRQILGQKVEFLVSFYNNEISEKSEIFDDQFSVERPDGSNFTLKIRSTKLEDSAMYFCASTKGLVQAETQYFGPGTRLLVL.

The table lists this clonotype with a few counts. V usage is TRBV5-5 and J usage is TRBJ2-3; D gene unclear. V lost 4 bases and J 11 bases, leaving 23 bases between the germline ends. CDR3 size: 15 residues. The germline V gene encodes CDR1 SGHKS and CDR2 YYEKEE (reference sequence). CDR3 nucleotide sequence: TGTGCCAGCAGCGGGGAATCCCAATCGCCCCGGCGGCAGTATTTT. Translating it yields CASSGESQSPRRQYF.

This clonotype showed up just a few times. V and J are TRBV7-9 and TRBJ2-2; 8 nucleotides match TRBD1. J lost 2 bases, V lost 5 bases, and 1 base had no gene match. Germline V gene data show CDR1 as SEHNR and CDR2 as FQNEAQ (reference sequence). This CDR3 spans 14 amino acids. CDR3 sequence reads: CASSDRGNTGELFF. The CDR3 DNA is TGTGCCAGCAGCGACAGGGGTAACACCGGGGAGCTGTTTTTT.

V usage is TRBV7-9 and J usage is TRBJ2-2, with a weak D call TRBD2 (5 bases). Germline values: CDR1 SEHNR, CDR2 FQNEAQ (reference sequence). The ends were cut back, 2 bases at V and 6 bases at J, with 13 bases in the middle. CDR3 length equals 15 residues. The CDR3 nucleotides read TGTGCCAGCAGCTTATGGTCAGACGGGGCCGGGGAGCTGTTTTTT. Protein sequence: CASSLWSDGAGELFF.

A remark on this clonotype: At one end the junction does not follow the germline gene, possibly because of a read error. This chain uses TRBV28 with TRBJ2-5; D might be TRBD1 (6 bases). The CDR3 runs to 14 residues. In germline, CDR1 is MDHEN, CDR2 SYDVKM. CDR3 sequence: CVSRTGQYQETQYF. DNA for the CDR3: TGTGTCAGCAGGACCGGACAGTACCAAGAGACCCAGTACTTC.

V and J are TRBV5-1 and TRBJ2-3, with a possible D match to TRBD1 (6 bases). From germline, CDR1 is SGHRS and CDR2 YFSETQ. The CDR3 extends over 17 amino acids. The V gene lost 0 bases and the J gene lost 0 bases, with 14 bases spanning the gap. CDR3 sequence (DNA): TGCGCCAGCAGCTTGGATGCGTGGACAGCTAGCACAGATACGCAGTATTTT. Translated: CASSLDAWTASTDTQYF. Based on the CDR3 plus reference TRBV5-1 and TRBJ2-3, the full variable domain is KAGVTQTPRYLIKTRGQQVTLSCSPISGHRSVSWYQQTPGQGLQFLFEYFSETQRNKGNFPGRFSGRQFSNSRSEMNVSTLELGDSALYLCASSLDAWTASTDTQYFGPGTRLTVL.

In its sample, this clonotype was seen once. J is TRBJ2-7 and V is TRBV10-3; possibly TRBD2 for D (6 bases). The CDR3 totals 13 residues. V dropped 10 bases and J dropped 6 bases, with 19 bases sitting between them. Germline loops: CDR1 ENHRY, CDR2 SYGVKD. This chain's CDR3 is CASWDSRWVEQYF. DNA of the CDR3: TGTGCCAGCTGGGACTCCCGCTGGGTCGAGCAGTACTTC.

This clonotype was observed a handful of times. The CDR3 reads CASSQTGNMGYEQYF. The DNA of the CDR3 is TGTGCCAGCAGTCAAACAGGGAACATGGGCTACGAGCAGTACTTC. The V call is TRBV27, the J call TRBJ2-7, with D maybe TRBD1 (6 bases). Trimming stripped 5 bases from V and 3 bases from J, with 17 bases between. Germline assignment: CDR1 MNHEY and CDR2 SMNVEV (reference sequence). The CDR3 is 15 amino acids.

Many counts were recorded for this clonotype. The rearrangement links TRBV11-2 to TRBJ2-5, with D perhaps matching TRBD1 (6 bases). The CDR3 is made up of 14 amino acids. The V and J ends lost 4 bases and 3 bases respectively, with 12 bases between them. CDR1 is SGHAT and CDR2 is FQNNGV in the germline V gene. The CDR3 DNA sequence: TGTGCCAGCAGCTCTGACAGGTGGGAAGAGACCCAGTACTTC. Encoded protein: CASSSDRWEETQYF.

This clonotype was detected ten times or more. This chain links TRBV12-3 or TRBV12-4 with TRBJ2-7; D unclear. This CDR3 spans 11 amino acids. Trimming shortened V by 8 bases and J by 7 bases, and 12 bases separated the two germline ends. CDR3: CASGISSEQYF. The CDR3 DNA sequence: TGTGCCAGCGGCATCAGTAGTGAGCAGTACTTC.

In this sample, this clonotype turned up many times. The chain has TRBV7-2 and TRBJ2-2; 8 nucleotides agree with TRBD2. V shed 5 bases and J 1 base; nucleotides not matched to a gene: 6. This CDR3 has 16 residues. Germline V gives CDR1 SGHTA, CDR2 FQGNSA. The chain's CDR3 is CASSPPSGRNTGELFF. The CDR3 region has the DNA TGTGCCAGCAGCCCTCCCAGCGGGAGGAACACCGGGGAGCTGTTTTTT.

The chain carries TRBV6-2 or TRBV6-3 and TRBJ2-7, with no clear D. V lost 7 bases and J lost 1, with 11 bases in between. Germline V lookup: CDR1 MNHEY, CDR2 SVGEGT. The CDR3 length is 13 residues. The CDR3 protein is CASIRSLSYEQYF. The CDR3 bases are TGTGCCAGCATCCGGTCTCTTTCCTACGAGCAGTACTTC.

This clonotype was seen a handful of times. The chain links TRBV20-1 to TRBJ2-2, with 7 bases fitting TRBD1. The junction had 6 bases not matched to a gene; V was cut back by 3 bases and J by 5 bases. CDR3 length equals 14 residues. Germline loops: CDR1 DFQATT, CDR2 SNEGSKA (reference sequence). The CDR3: CSARRRGQTGELFF. The CDR3 nucleotides read TGCAGTGCTAGGAGAAGGGGGCAAACCGGGGAGCTGTTTTTT.

This chain connects TRBV29-1 to TRBJ2-5; D ambiguous. The germline V gene encodes CDR1 SQVTM and CDR2 ANQGSEA. CDR3 length: 12 amino acids. Trimming pared 7 bases from V and 0 bases from J, leaving 9 bases between. The CDR3 DNA follows: TGCAGCGGCCGACCCAACCAAGAGACCCAGTACTTC. As protein: CSGRPNQETQYF.